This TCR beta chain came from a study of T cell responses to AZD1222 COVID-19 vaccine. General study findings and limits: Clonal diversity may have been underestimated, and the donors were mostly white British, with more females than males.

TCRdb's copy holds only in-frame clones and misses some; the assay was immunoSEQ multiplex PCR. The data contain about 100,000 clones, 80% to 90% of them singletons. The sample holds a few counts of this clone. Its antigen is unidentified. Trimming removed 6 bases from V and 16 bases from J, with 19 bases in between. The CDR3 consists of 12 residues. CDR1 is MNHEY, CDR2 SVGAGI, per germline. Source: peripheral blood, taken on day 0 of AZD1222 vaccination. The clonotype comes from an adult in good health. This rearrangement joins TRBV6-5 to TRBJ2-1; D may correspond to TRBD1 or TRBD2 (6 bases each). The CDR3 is CASSFPRGQEFF. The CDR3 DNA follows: TGTGCCAGCAGCTTCCCCCGGGGGCAGGAATTCTTC.